These 10 T cell receptor beta chains were sequenced from one sample in a study of Graves' ophthalmopathy and Graves' hyperthyroidism. Investigators amplified TCR beta CDR3 regions from RNA transcripts. After a first-round RT-PCR with HTBI primers, a second-round multiplex PCR was run. TCRdb called the multiplex PCR reads again in MiXCR, with one record for every CDR3 protein. Among a few hundred thousand distinct CDR3 sequences listed, roughly 16% were seen once. The sample was peripheral blood. These receptor sequences come from an adult man with Graves' ophthalmopathy.

There are many counts of this clonotype. The gene calls are TRBV25-1 and TRBJ2-7, with 7 bases aligning to TRBD2. From germline, CDR1 is MGHDK and CDR2 SYGVNS. This CDR3 comprises 14 residues. J was trimmed by 4 bases and V by 7 bases; bases with no gene match: 10. CDR3 DNA: TGTGCCAGCACGCGGACTAGTTCATCGTACGAGCAGTACTTC. Amino acid sequence: CASTRTSSSYEQYF.

This chain links TRBV6-5 with TRBJ1-2; the D is unclear. The germline gives CDR1 MNHEY, CDR2 SVGAGI. With 4 bases removed from V and 8 bases from J, the gap between germline ends came to 8 bases. The CDR3 covers 11 residues. The CDR3 is CASSSTRGYTF. The CDR3 DNA follows: TGTGCCAGCAGTTCGACACGGGGCTACACCTTC.

This clonotype showed up many times. A much larger clone lies a single base off, so this may be a read error. V is TRBV30 and J is TRBJ1-3, with 9 nucleotides matching TRBD1. The CDR3 has 13 residues. V trimming: 4 bases; J trimming: 8 bases; junction bases outside the gene matches: 6. Germline V lookup: CDR1 GTSNPN, CDR2 SVGIG (reference sequence). The CDR3 DNA is TGTGCCTGGACGCCGGACAGGGGTGACACCATATATTTT. This gives the protein CAWTPDRGDTIYF.

At least ten counts were recorded for this clonotype. The CDR3 DNA reads TGTGCCACCAGTGACCCCTCGCGGGCAGAAGAGACCCAGTACTTC. Translated, it gives CATSDPSRAEETQYF. The rearrangement links TRBV24-1 to TRBJ2-5; TRBD2 is a possible D gene (5 bases). CDR1 is KGHDR and CDR2 is SFDVKD in the germline V gene. The CDR3 sequence is 15 residues long. V was trimmed by 4 bases and J by 3 bases, leaving 14 bases between them.

The genes are TRBV28 and TRBJ2-7, with 11 bases matching TRBD1. The CDR3 has 15 residues. From germline, CDR1 is MDHEN and CDR2 SYDVKM. V was clipped by 6 bases and J by 3 bases; unmatched bases: 7. CDR3 nucleotides: TGTGCCAGCAGGGGACCGGGACAGGGGGTCTACGAGCAGTACTTC. This encodes CASRGPGQGVYEQYF.

Ten or more counts support this clonotype. With a much larger clone just one base away, this may be a read error. The chain employs TRBV5-1 and TRBJ1-1; 8 bases agree with TRBD1. Trimming cost V 4 bases and J 1 base; bases outside gene matches: 3. The germline gives CDR1 SGHRS, CDR2 YFSETQ. The CDR3 loop spans 14 amino acids. The CDR3 nucleotides read TGCGCCAGCAGCCAGGGACAGGCGAACACTGAAGCTTTCTTT. Translation gives CASSQGQANTEAFF.

This clonotype was counted ten times or more. This chain uses TRBV11-2 with TRBJ2-2; D perhaps matches TRBD1 (6 bases). CDR3 length: 16 amino acids. Germline loops: CDR1 SGHAT, CDR2 FQNNGV. V was cut by 1 base and J by 0 bases, with 9 bases left in between. The DNA for the CDR3 is TGTGCCAGCAGCTTAGTGGCAGGGGCGAACACCGGGGAGCTGTTTTTT. Its protein is CASSLVAGANTGELFF.

This clonotype came up many times. The rearrangement uses TRBV5-1 and TRBJ2-6; no firm D call. This CDR3 has 14 residues. V lost 2 bases to trimming and J lost 3 bases, with 6 bases between them. CDR1 and CDR2 from the germline V gene are SGHRS and YFSETQ. CDR3 in amino acids: CASSFPSGANVLTF. The CDR3 DNA reads as TGCGCCAGCAGCTTCCCAAGTGGGGCCAACGTCCTGACTTTC.

Many counts were recorded for this clonotype. The rearrangement joins TRBV19 to TRBJ1-6, with D maybe TRBD1 (5 bases). The CDR3 spans 15 residues. V lost 6 bases, J lost 7 bases, and 16 bases lay in between. Germline V gene data show CDR1 as LNHDA and CDR2 as SQIVND (reference sequence). The CDR3 DNA reads as TGTGCCAGTAGCATGATGGGCAGGGCAAATTCACCCCTCCACTTT. Translated, it gives CASSMMGRANSPLHF.

This clonotype was observed at least ten times. The chain joins TRBV6-2 or TRBV6-3 to TRBJ1-6, with 7 positions matching TRBD1. Germline CDR1 is MNHEY and CDR2 is SVGEGT. This CDR3 is built from 12 residues. V trimming: 6 bases; J trimming: 14 bases; junction bases outside the gene matches: 7. The CDR3 reads CASRVLQGALHF. DNA for the CDR3: TGTGCCAGCAGGGTACTCCAGGGGGCCCTCCACTTT.